This T cell receptor beta chain was identified during a study of T cell repertoires in cytomegalovirus infection. TCRdb reanalysed the reads using MiXCR and keeps one entry per CDR3 protein. The profile shows about 130,000 distinct CDR3 sequences, more than 30% of them singletons. Germline V gene lookup returns CDR1 SGHVS and CDR2 FNYEAQ. The CDR3 length is 13 residues. Of note for this clonotype: Its antigen is currently unknown. The germline gene is not matched at one end of the junction; a read error may be the cause.

The sample consisted of CD8+ T cells from cultured PBMCs, taken from culture after CMV antigen stimulation. This chain uses TRBV7-6 with TRBJ1-2; maybe TRBD1 (5 bases). The source is a human donor in good health (CMV status not recorded). Some clones in this sample may be carry-over from other donors' samples. The CDR3 coding sequence is TGTGCCAGCAGTAAAGGCGGGACTCCACAGATCCACTTC. This sequence encodes CASSKGGTPQIHF.